These T cell receptor beta chains were read from a single sample in a study of human T cells and chemical hapten exposure. TCRdb recomputed calls from the RACE reads with MiXCR, one row per CDR3 protein. The repertoire holds roughly 80,000 distinct CDR3 sequences, with about 8.6% as singletons. The source material was whole blood. These TCRs come from a female donor in good health. Some clones in this sample may be carry-over from other donors' samples. Both conserved end residues are part of each CDR3. A D gene is named only where the DNA matches it firmly. Size tells how often a clone was seen (once, few, many) or the class of an expanded clone, and some rows leave it out.

J gene | V gene | D gene | clone size | CDR3 DNA | CDR3 protein
TRBJ2-3 | TRBV12-3/TRBV12-4 | TRBD2 | many | TGTGCCAGCAGAGCTCCGGGACTAGCGGGGGCTGACACAGATACGCAGTATTTT | CASRAPGLAGADTDTQYF
TRBJ1-4 | TRBV5-4 | NA | many | TGTGCCAGCAGCTCCTTTAATGAAAAACTGTTTTTT | CASSSFNEKLFF
TRBJ2-7 | TRBV20-1 | TRBD1 | many | TGCAGTGCCCATGGGGCAGGGGGTTACGAGCAGTACTTC | CSAHGAGGYEQYF
TRBJ2-7 | TRBV4-2 | NA | many | TGTGCCAGCAGCCAAAATTCTGGGGGCACGGTAATATACGAGCAGTACTTC | CASSQNSGGTVIYEQYF
TRBJ1-1 | TRBV5-1 | TRBD1 | few | TGCGCCAGCAGCTTGATTAGGCAGGGGGCGACGGGAACTGAAGCTTTCTTT | CASSLIRQGATGTEAFF
TRBJ2-3 | TRBV4-2 | NA | many | TGTGCCAGCAGCCCAGCAGGGACCCCACTACGAGATACGCAGTATTTT | CASSPAGTPLRDTQYF
TRBJ2-7 | TRBV2 | TRBD2 | NA | TGTGCCAGCAGATTCAAGGGACTAGCGGGGGTCTCCTACGAGCAGTACTTC | CASRFKGLAGVSYEQYF
TRBJ2-5 | TRBV20-1 | TRBD1 | few | TGCAGTGCTATCCGGACAGGGGTCGGGGAGACCCAGTACTTC | CSAIRTGVGETQYF
TRBJ1-6 | TRBV20-1 | NA | many | TGCAGTGCCGCTGGGCAGTCAAATAATAATTCACCCCTCCACTTT | CSAAGQSNNNSPLHF
TRBJ1-3 | TRBV7-8 | NA | few | TGTGCCAGCAGCTTAAAGGGGAGCTCTGGAAACACCATATATTTT | CASSLKGSSGNTIYF
TRBJ1-5 | TRBV6-2/TRBV6-3 | TRBD1 | NA | TGTGTCAGCAGTCGTACCGGGACAGGGGCTGTGCCCCAGCATTTT | CVSSRTGTGAVPQHF
TRBJ2-1 | TRBV12-3/TRBV12-4 | NA | many | TGTGCCAGCAGACTGCCCGGCCCGGGCTCCTACAATGAGCAGTTCTTC | CASRLPGPGSYNEQFF
TRBJ2-3 | TRBV7-9 | NA | NA | TGTGCCAGCAGCTTAGCGTCTGGGTCCGCAGATACGCAGTATTTT | CASSLASGSADTQYF
TRBJ1-5 | TRBV28 | NA | many | TGTGCCAGCACCTGGGGCAATCAGCCCCAGCATTTT | CASTWGNQPQHF
TRBJ2-3 | TRBV14 | NA | many | TGTGCCAGCAGCCAGACAAGTTGGGCAGATACGCAGTATTTT | CASSQTSWADTQYF
TRBJ2-5 | TRBV20-1 | NA | few | TGCAGTGCTACGGTGTACCAAGAGACCCAGTACTTC | CSATVYQETQYF
TRBJ1-1 | TRBV6-5 | NA | many | TGTGCCAGCAGTTCACGGACGGGGGGCACTGAAGCTTTCTTT | CASSSRTGGTEAFF
TRBJ2-6 | TRBV3-1 | NA | few | TGTGCCAGCAGCCAGGGTTTTATGACTGGGGCCAACGTCCTGACTTTC | CASSQGFMTGANVLTF
TRBJ2-7 | TRBV6-5 | TRBD1 | few | TGTGCCAGCAGTTACTCGGGGCAGGGGGCGCAGCAGTACTTC | CASSYSGQGAQQYF
TRBJ2-1 | TRBV24-1 | NA | once | TGTGCCACCAGTGTAGGCGCAGGACCCCAATTCTTTAATGAGCAGTTCTTC | CATSVGAGPQFFNEQFF
TRBJ1-6 | TRBV9 | NA | few | TGTGCCAGCAGCGTAGAGGGGGGCGATCGGTATAATTCACCCCTCCACTTT | CASSVEGGDRYNSPLHF
TRBJ2-3 | TRBV5-6 | TRBD2 | few | TGTGCCAGCAGCTTGGCCGGGGGGGCCCGGACAGATACGCAGTATTTT | CASSLAGGARTDTQYF
TRBJ1-6 | TRBV28 | NA | NA | TGTGCCAGCAGCCCCCGGGGCAAAGATAATTCACCCCTCTACTTT | CASSPRGKDNSPLYF
TRBJ2-6 | TRBV28 | NA | many | TGTGCCAGCAGTCTGTGGACGGACTCTGGGGCCAACGTCCTGACTTTC | CASSLWTDSGANVLTF
TRBJ2-7 | TRBV7-2 | NA | many | TGTGCCAGCAGCCCCGCCTACGAGCAGTACTTC | CASSPAYEQYF
TRBJ2-5 | TRBV6-5 | TRBD1 | many | TGTGCCAGCAGTTACTCGATCGCGGCAGGGGGCTTGGAGACCCAGTACTTC | CASSYSIAAGGLETQYF
TRBJ1-5 | TRBV5-5 | NA | few | TGTGCCAGCAGCTTTAATGCCAGGGGTGGTCAGCCCCAGAATTTT | CASSFNARGGQPQNF